The 27 T cell receptor beta chains reported below all come from one sample, sequenced in a study of radiation and T cells in renal cell carcinoma (dated by TCRdb to about 2020). This sample's time point label indicates: blood 4 weeks post-SBRT, at nephrectomy. According to the study, the label for this sample's treatment or condition signals: 15 Gy SBRT to primary tumor, nephrectomy 4 weeks later. Receptor amplification or capture employed the immunoSEQ multiplex PCR assay. This is the immuneACCESS table as TCRdb keeps it, with only in-frame sequences that have V and J called. A part of the clones is gone; compared with another copy, unresolved V genes explain less than half, and the rest is unexplained. The sample table holds fewer than 200,000 clones, of which about 88% were seen once. The ten largest make up roughly 12% of the sample. The sample here was blood, taken from a patient whose treatment included radiotherapy and nephrectomy. These receptors were obtained from a woman in her forties or fifties with renal cell carcinoma.

The V gene is TRBV18, the J gene TRBJ2-4; D remains unclear. The CDR3 totals 17 residues. In germline, CDR1 is KGHSH, CDR2 LQKENI. The V gene lost 3 bases and the J gene lost 1 base, with 16 bases spanning the gap. This CDR3 is CASSPTFPMGAKNIQYF. CDR3 nucleotides: TGTGCCAGCTCACCTACGTTTCCTATGGGGGCCAAAAACATTCAGTACTTC.

The chain is built from TRBV7-9 and TRBJ1-4; possible D gene TRBD1, 5 bases. This CDR3 is built from 14 residues. The V and J ends lost 4 bases and 5 bases respectively, with 11 bases between them. CDR1 and CDR2 (germline): SEHNR, FQNEAQ (reference sequence). The CDR3: CASSSGTGNEKLFF. The CDR3 DNA reads as TGTGCCAGCAGCTCGGGGACGGGGAATGAAAAACTGTTTTTT.

This chain links TRBV14 with TRBJ2-2; 7 nucleotides match TRBD1. V was pared by 4 bases and J by 3 bases, with 8 bases of the junction left unmatched. Germline V CDR1 and CDR2: SGHDN, FVKESK. The CDR3 runs to 16 residues. The CDR3 coding sequence is TGTGCCAGCAGCCCTACGACAGGGTTAGACACCGGGGAGCTGTTTTTT. It yields the protein CASSPTTGLDTGELFF. Looking up the rest from reference TRBV14 and TRBJ2-2 gives the full variable domain: EAGVTQFPSHSVIEKGQTVTLRCDPISGHDNLYWYRRVMGKEIKFLLHFVKESKQDESGMPNNRFLAERTGGTYSTLKVQPAELEDSGVYFCASSPTTGLDTGELFFGEGSRLTVL.

This clone was observed a handful of times. The chain joins TRBV19 to TRBJ1-6, with D unresolved. CDR1 and CDR2 (germline): LNHDA, SQIVND (reference sequence). The CDR3 is made up of 14 amino acids. V was shortened by 6 bases and J by 7 bases, with 13 bases between the two germline ends. CDR3 nucleotides: TGTGCCAGTAGCCCGCTTGGGATCAATTCACCCCTCCACTTT. It encodes CASSPLGINSPLHF.

The rearrangement uses TRBV10-2 and TRBJ1-5, with D perhaps TRBD1 (6 bases). Germline assignment: CDR1 WSHSY and CDR2 SAAADI. This CDR3 spans 15 amino acids. Trimming took 7 bases from V and 0 from J, leaving 13 bases between them. This chain's CDR3 is CASTEDSYSNQPQHF. CDR3 bases: TGCGCCAGCACCGAGGACAGTTATAGCAATCAGCCCCAGCATTTT.

This rearrangement joins TRBV19 to TRBJ1-2; possibly TRBD1 for D (6 bases). V gave up 2 bases and J gave up 6 bases, with 13 bases separating them. The CDR3 extends over 14 amino acids. Germline V lookup: CDR1 LNHDA, CDR2 SQIVND (reference sequence). CDR3 protein: CASSIRGDWDGYTF. Written as DNA, the CDR3 is TGTGCCAGTAGTATAAGGGGGGATTGGGATGGCTACACCTTC.

The V call is TRBV5-5, the J call TRBJ2-2; perhaps TRBD1 as D (5 bases). CDR1 and CDR2 from the germline V gene are SGHKS and YYEKEE (reference sequence). The germline V and J ends were trimmed by 3 bases and 1 base, with 10 bases remaining between them. The CDR3 totals 15 residues. The CDR3 nucleotides are TGTGCCAGCAGCTGGGTAACAGGGAACACCGGGGAGCTGTTTTTT. This encodes CASSWVTGNTGELFF.

V is TRBV7-2 and J is TRBJ2-5; 11 bases line up with TRBD2. In germline, CDR1 is SGHTA, CDR2 FQGNSA. J lost 0 bases, V lost 5 bases, and 5 bases had no gene match. The length of the CDR3 is 16 residues. CDR3 residues: CASSLRLAGYQETQYF. CDR3 nucleotides: TGTGCCAGCAGCCTCAGACTAGCGGGATACCAAGAGACCCAGTACTTC. The entire variable domain, with the rest obtained from reference TRBV7-2 and TRBJ2-5, is as follows: GAGVSQSPSNKVTEKGKDVELRCDPISGHTALYWYRQSLGQGLEFLIYFQGNSAPDKSGLPSDRFSAERTGGSVSTLTIQRTQQEDSAVYLCASSLRLAGYQETQYFGPGTRLLVL.

V gene TRBV7-2 combines with J gene TRBJ2-7; D might be TRBD2 (7 bases). CDR1 and CDR2 from the germline V gene are SGHTA and FQGNSA. The CDR3 runs 16 residues. Trimming stripped 1 base from V and 0 bases from J, with 13 bases between. The CDR3 protein is CASSLVWGGGSYEQYF. CDR3 coding DNA: TGTGCCAGCAGCTTAGTGTGGGGGGGCGGCTCCTACGAGCAGTACTTC.

The chain employs TRBV19 and TRBJ2-1; either TRBD1 or TRBD2 may supply D (5 bases each). Germline CDR1 LNHDA, CDR2 SQIVND (reference sequence). The CDR3 runs 14 residues. Trimming removed 3 bases from V and 8 bases from J, with 14 bases in between. The CDR3 nucleotides read TGTGCCAGTAGTATTTCGGGACCGCAACATGAGCAGTTCTTC. This codes for CASSISGPQHEQFF.

This chain joins TRBV21-1 and TRBJ1-5. TRBV21-1 is a known pseudogene. The CDR3 spans 14 residues. CDR3: CASSKWGSHQPQHF. Here the CDR3 DNA reads TGTGCCAGCAGCAAATGGGGTTCACATCAGCCCCAGCATTTT.

The rearrangement uses TRBV9 and TRBJ2-3; tentatively, D is TRBD1 (6 bases). Trimming took off 1 base at V and 2 bases at J, with 11 bases between the two ends. The germline V gene encodes CDR1 SGDLS and CDR2 YYNGEE. The CDR3 runs 15 residues. In DNA, the CDR3 is TGTGCCAGCAGCGTAAATGGGGACAACACAGATACGCAGTATTTT. Translating it yields CASSVNGDNTDTQYF. The whole variable domain, filled in from reference TRBV9 and TRBJ2-3, reads DSGVTQTPKHLITATGQRVTLRCSPRSGDLSVYWYQQSLDQGLQFLIQYYNGEERAKGNILERFSAQQFPDLHSELNLSSLELGDSALYFCASSVNGDNTDTQYFGPGTRLTVL.

The chain recombines TRBV18 with TRBJ1-3, with D hard to call. CDR1 is KGHSH, CDR2 LQKENI, per germline. This CDR3 region has 13 residues. V was clipped by 6 bases and J by 8 bases, with 14 bases between them. CDR3 amino acids: CASSPDRGDTIYF. The DNA of the CDR3 is TGTGCCAGCTCTCCCGACCGAGGTGACACCATATATTTT. Complete variable domain (other parts from reference TRBV18 and TRBJ1-3): NAGVMQNPRHLVRRRGQEARLRCSPMKGHSHVYWYRQLPEEGLKFMVYLQKENIIDESGMPKERFSAEFPKEGPSILRIQQVVRGDSAAYFCASSPDRGDTIYFGEGSWLTVV.

This chain connects TRBV2 to TRBJ1-4, with TRBD1 matching over 9 bases. Germline V gives CDR1 SNHLY, CDR2 FYNNEI. This CDR3 contains 13 residues. V dropped 11 bases and J dropped 5; count of bases not matched to a gene: 6. CDR3 bases: TGTGCCGGGGGGGGACAGGGCAATGAAAAACTGTTTTTT. Residues: CAGGGQGNEKLFF.

The rearrangement uses TRBV6-6 and TRBJ2-2; D remains ambiguous. Per germline, CDR1 MNHNY and CDR2 SVGAGI (reference sequence). V lost 0 bases and J 5 bases, leaving 10 bases between the germline ends. The CDR3 has 15 residues. CDR3 sequence (DNA): TGTGCCAGCAGTTACTCGTTTTCCCGGACCGGGGAGCTGTTTTTT. Protein sequence: CASSYSFSRTGELFF.

A single count supports this clone. This rearrangement joins TRBV2 to TRBJ1-3, with D tentatively TRBD1 (5 bases). V lost 5 bases and J 1 base, leaving 9 bases between the germline ends. Germline-derived CDR1 and CDR2 are SNHLY and FYNNEI. CDR3 length: 14 amino acids. The CDR3 DNA reads as TGTGCCAGCAGTAAAGACAGATCTGGAAACACCATATATTTT. Translating it yields CASSKDRSGNTIYF.

This chain joins TRBV9 and TRBJ2-3, with D possibly TRBD1 on 6 matching bases. V shed 0 bases and J shed 8 bases, with 10 bases lying between them. The CDR3 consists of 13 residues. Germline CDR1 SGDLS, CDR2 YYNGEE. CDR3 DNA sequence: TGTGCCAGCAGCGTAGGTGGGGGCGGTACGCAGTATTTT. Protein product: CASSVGGGGTQYF. Based on the CDR3 plus reference TRBV9 and TRBJ2-3, the full variable domain is DSGVTQTPKHLITATGQRVTLRCSPRSGDLSVYWYQQSLDQGLQFLIQYYNGEERAKGNILERFSAQQFPDLHSELNLSSLELGDSALYFCASSVGGGGTQYFGPGTRLTVL.

The V and J genes are TRBV29-1 and TRBJ2-3; 7 nucleotides match TRBD2. The germline V gene encodes CDR1 SQVTM and CDR2 ANQGSEA. The CDR3 is made up of 13 amino acids. With 2 bases clipped from V and 6 bases from J, the junction kept 5 bases outside the gene matches. CDR3 nucleotide sequence: TGCAGCGTTGAACGACTAGCAAGCGATACGCAGTATTTT. It is translated as CSVERLASDTQYF.

The J gene is TRBJ1-2, the V gene TRBV4-1; 7 bases align to TRBD1. CDR3 length: 16 residues. V shed 0 bases, J shed 4 bases, and the junction held 8 bases outside the gene matches. Germline values: CDR1 MGHRA, CDR2 YSYEKL. In DNA, the CDR3 is TGCGCCAGCAGCCAAGATAAGGCCAGGGGGGGCTATGGCTACACCTTC. As protein: CASSQDKARGGYGYTF.

This clone has just one count. The chain joins TRBV10-3 to TRBJ1-2; D is perhaps TRBD1 (6 bases). This CDR3 is 18 amino acids long. Trimming removed 0 bases from V and 2 bases from J, with 19 bases in between. Germline V lookup: CDR1 ENHRY, CDR2 SYGVKD. The chain's CDR3 is CAISESGGRGLKNYGYTF. The CDR3 DNA sequence: TGTGCCATCAGTGAGTCCGGGGGCAGGGGCCTGAAAAACTATGGCTACACCTTC.

The chain couples TRBV5-1 to TRBJ2-7, with 9 bases that match TRBD1. CDR1 and CDR2 from the germline V gene are SGHRS and YFSETQ. CDR3 size: 14 residues. The trim removed 4 bases at V and 1 base at J, leaving 3 bases unmatched. The CDR3 loop reads CASSSDRGSYEQYF. CDR3 nucleotides: TGCGCCAGCAGCAGCGACAGGGGGTCCTACGAGCAGTACTTC. The entire variable domain, with the rest obtained from reference TRBV5-1 and TRBJ2-7, is as follows: KAGVTQTPRYLIKTRGQQVTLSCSPISGHRSVSWYQQTPGQGLQFLFEYFSETQRNKGNFPGRFSGRQFSNSRSEMNVSTLELGDSALYLCASSSDRGSYEQYFGPGTRLTVT.

The chain is built from TRBV9 and TRBJ1-3; 7 bases fit TRBD1. V dropped 3 bases and J dropped 8; count of bases not matched to a gene: 8. Germline values: CDR1 SGDLS, CDR2 YYNGEE. The CDR3 sequence is 14 residues long. CDR3 in amino acids: CASSGTGFGYTIYF. The CDR3 bases are TGTGCCAGCAGCGGGACAGGTTTTGGGTACACCATATATTTT.

J is TRBJ2-5 and V is TRBV6-5; 7 bases are shared with TRBD1. The germline V gene has CDR1 MNHEY and CDR2 SVGAGI. CDR3 length: 14 amino acids. Losses at the gene ends were 6 bases for V and 0 bases for J; bases not matched to a gene: 4. CDR3 sequence (DNA): TGTGCCAGCAGACCGACAGGGTACCAAGAGACCCAGTACTTC. Its protein product is CASRPTGYQETQYF.

The V and J genes are TRBV4-1 and TRBJ2-3; TRBD2 agrees at 11 bases. The CDR3 is 16 residues long. The V segment lost 1 base and the J segment 4 bases; nucleotides outside the gene matches: 4. CDR1 and CDR2 from the germline V gene are MGHRA and YSYEKL. The CDR3 sequence: CASSQASGGRADTQYF. The CDR3 DNA sequence: TGCGCCAGCAGCCAAGCTAGCGGGGGGAGGGCAGATACGCAGTATTTT.

V and J are TRBV18 and TRBJ1-1, with 9 bases matching TRBD1. CDR3 length: 15 residues. The J segment lost 6 bases and the V segment lost 4 bases, leaving 9 bases of the junction unmatched. From germline, CDR1 is KGHSH and CDR2 LQKENI. The CDR3 sequence is CASSQPDRGPAEAFF. The DNA for the CDR3 is TGTGCCAGCTCACAACCGGACAGGGGTCCTGCTGAAGCTTTCTTT. Together with reference TRBV18 and TRBJ1-1, the CDR3 gives the full variable domain: NAGVMQNPRHLVRRRGQEARLRCSPMKGHSHVYWYRQLPEEGLKFMVYLQKENIIDESGMPKERFSAEFPKEGPSILRIQQVVRGDSAAYFCASSQPDRGPAEAFFGQGTRLTVV.

The V and J genes are TRBV7-9 and TRBJ1-6; D unclear. The CDR3 is made up of 12 amino acids. V shed 4 bases and J shed 7 bases, with 5 bases lying between them. Per germline, CDR1 SEHNR and CDR2 FQNEAQ (reference sequence). The CDR3 loop reads CASSSTNSPLHF. The CDR3 DNA reads TGTGCCAGCAGCTCCACAAATTCACCCCTCCACTTT.

In this sample, this clone turned up once. The chain has TRBV2 and TRBJ2-5, with D perhaps matching TRBD1 or TRBD2 (5 bases each). The V end was cut by 3 bases, the J end by 6 bases, with 11 bases between. CDR1 SNHLY and CDR2 FYNNEI come from the germline V gene. The CDR3 is made up of 13 amino acids. CDR3 sequence: CASSDRDLKTQYF. The CDR3 DNA reads as TGTGCCAGCAGTGACAGGGACCTGAAGACCCAGTACTTC.